The 31 T cell receptor beta chains below all came from one sample that was sequenced in a study of T cells in Graves' hyperthyroidism and ophthalmopathy. RNA transcripts yielded amplified TCR beta CDR3 regions. Using the HTBI primer set, a first-round RT-PCR was run on the TCR CDR3. TCRdb recomputed calls from the multiplex PCR reads with MiXCR, one row per CDR3 protein. This sample has 250,000 to 300,000 distinct CDR3 sequences, with approximately 18% found just once. Sequenced input: blood. The receptors come from a man aged 50-60 years with Graves' ophthalmopathy.

The chain combines TRBV7-2 with TRBJ2-1; TRBD2 agrees at 15 bases. After removal of 0 bases from V and 3 bases from J, the junction contained 9 bases not matched to a gene. The length of the CDR3 is 20 residues. Germline lookup yields CDR1 SGHTA and CDR2 FQGNSA. This chain's CDR3 is CASSLAKRTSGRAHYNEQFF. The CDR3 nucleotides read TGTGCCAGCAGCTTAGCCAAGAGGACTAGCGGGAGGGCCCACTACAATGAGCAGTTCTTC.

This clonotype was recorded many times. The chain couples TRBV28 to TRBJ1-1; tentatively, D is TRBD1 (5 bases). Trimming left V 2 bases short and J 2 bases short, with 12 bases between. The CDR3 totals 15 residues. Germline CDR1 MDHEN, CDR2 SYDVKM. CDR3 nucleotides: TGTGCCAGCAGTTTAGTCCAGGGACCCAACACTGAAGCTTTCTTT. This codes for CASSLVQGPNTEAFF. Complete variable domain (other parts from reference TRBV28 and TRBJ1-1): DVKVTQSSRYLVKRTGEKVFLECVQDMDHENMFWYRQDPGLGLRLIYFSYDVKMKEKGDIPEGYSVSREKKERFSLILESASTNQTSMYLCASSLVQGPNTEAFFGQGTRLTVV.

The rearrangement uses TRBV27 and TRBJ2-7; 10 positions match TRBD1. Per the germline V gene, CDR1 is MNHEY and CDR2 is SMNVEV (reference sequence). Trimming removed 5 bases from V and 3 bases from J; junction bases left unmatched: 7. This CDR3 is built from 15 residues. CDR3 region: CASSARDRGRYEQYF. As DNA, the CDR3 is TGTGCCAGCAGTGCCCGTGACAGGGGGCGCTACGAGCAGTACTTC.

This clonotype was recorded many times. Written as DNA, the CDR3 is TGCGCCAGCAGCTTGGCACAGGGTGACGACACGCAGTATTTT. Protein: CASSLAQGDDTQYF. This chain joins TRBV5-1 and TRBJ2-3; tentatively, D is TRBD1 (6 bases). The CDR3 covers 14 residues. Per the germline V gene, CDR1 is SGHRS and CDR2 is YFSETQ. Trimming took 0 bases from V and 9 from J, leaving 14 bases between them.

The rearrangement uses TRBV9 and TRBJ2-7, with 12 bases lining up with TRBD2. CDR1 and CDR2 from the germline V gene are SGDLS and YYNGEE. V lost 0 bases to trimming and J lost 3 bases; unmatched junction nucleotides: 1. The CDR3 sequence is 15 residues long. CDR3 loop: CASSVGTSGNYEQYF. The CDR3 DNA follows: TGTGCCAGCAGCGTAGGGACTAGCGGGAACTACGAGCAGTACTTC.

This clonotype was counted once. The J gene is TRBJ1-2, the V gene TRBV2; D remains ambiguous. The CDR3 sequence is 13 residues long. Germline V CDR1 and CDR2: SNHLY, FYNNEI. V lost 3 bases, J lost 6 bases, and 11 bases lay in between. CDR3 DNA: TGTGCCAGCAGTGAGTCGGGGTATCATGGCTACACCTTC. Translating it yields CASSESGYHGYTF.

This chain connects TRBV7-8 to TRBJ1-2; 11 bases align to TRBD1. The germline V gene encodes CDR1 SGHVS and CDR2 FQNEAQ. V trimming: 4 bases; J trimming: 2 bases; junction bases outside the gene matches: 12. The length of the CDR3 is 18 residues. CDR3 nucleotides: TGTGCCAGCAGCTCCTCCGGGACAGGGGGATTACGGAACTATGGCTACACCTTC. As protein: CASSSSGTGGLRNYGYTF.

At least ten counts were recorded for this clonotype. This chain joins TRBV27 and TRBJ2-1; 11 nucleotides align to TRBD2. Germline V gene sequence: CDR1 MNHEY, CDR2 SMNVEV (reference sequence). The junction had 10 bases not matched to a gene; V was cut back by 5 bases and J by 7 bases. CDR3 length: 16 residues. CDR3 in amino acids: CASSLIAGGPQNEQFF. In nucleotides, the CDR3 is TGTGCCAGCAGTCTCATAGCGGGAGGGCCGCAGAATGAGCAGTTCTTC.

The chain couples TRBV28 to TRBJ2-1, with 7 positions matching TRBD2. CDR1 and CDR2 (germline): MDHEN, SYDVKM. This CDR3 has 12 residues. V trimming: 2 bases; J trimming: 10 bases; junction bases outside the gene matches: 2. CDR3 nucleotides: TGTGCCAGCAGTTTAATGCGGGAGGAGCAGTTCTTC. This codes for CASSLMREEQFF.

This chain connects TRBV5-1 to TRBJ2-7; 8 nucleotides agree with TRBD1. CDR1 is SGHRS, CDR2 YFSETQ, per germline. This CDR3 spans 15 amino acids. Trimming cost V 4 bases and J 6 bases; bases outside gene matches: 12. The CDR3 DNA reads as TGCGCCAGCAGCGCCAGGGGGCCGGGTCCCGCCGAGCAGTACTTC. This translates into CASSARGPGPAEQYF.

The chain links TRBV13 to TRBJ2-7, with 11 bases fitting TRBD2. V shed 5 bases, J shed 5 bases, and the junction held 8 bases outside the gene matches. Germline CDR1 is PRHDT and CDR2 is FYEKMQ (reference sequence). The CDR3 length is 15 residues. CDR3 in amino acids: CASSGLAGFSHEQYF. In nucleotides, the CDR3 is TGTGCCAGCAGCGGACTAGCGGGCTTTTCCCACGAGCAGTACTTC.

At least ten counts were recorded for this clonotype. This chain connects TRBV5-6 to TRBJ2-7; no firm D call. The CDR3 runs 14 residues. Germline V gene data show CDR1 as SGHDT and CDR2 as YYEEEE. V lost 2 bases, J lost 0 bases, and 9 bases lay in between. As DNA, the CDR3 is TGTGCCAGCAGCTTCTTCCGAAGCTCCTACGAGCAGTACTTC. Encoded protein: CASSFFRSSYEQYF. Together with reference TRBV5-6 and TRBJ2-7, the CDR3 gives the full variable domain: DAGVTQSPTHLIKTRGQQVTLRCSPKSGHDTVSWYQQALGQGPQFIFQYYEEEERQRGNFPDRFSGHQFPNYSSELNVNALLLGDSALYLCASSFFRSSYEQYFGPGTRLTVT.

This clonotype has more than one count but fewer than ten. The chain has TRBV7-2 and TRBJ1-5; TRBD1 is a possible D gene (6 bases). Deletions cut 6 bases from V and 6 bases from J, with 18 bases between. The CDR3 has 15 amino acids. Germline loops: CDR1 SGHTA, CDR2 FQGNSA. CDR3 amino acids: CASSEKGGFGQPQHF. The DNA for the CDR3 is TGTGCCAGCAGTGAGAAGGGGGGTTTCGGTCAGCCCCAGCATTTT.

This clonotype was recorded a few times. V and J are TRBV5-1 and TRBJ2-1; a weak D match, TRBD1 (7 bases). This CDR3 is built from 15 residues. Germline V CDR1 and CDR2: SGHRS, YFSETQ. V was shortened by 4 bases and J by 8 bases, with 19 bases between the two germline ends. DNA of the CDR3: TGCGCCAGCAGCCCATACAGGGGACGCGGGGATGAGCAGTTCTTC. Its protein is CASSPYRGRGDEQFF.

V and J are TRBV19 and TRBJ1-2; 8 nucleotides align to TRBD1. The CDR3 contains 14 residues. Trimming at V came to 5 bases and at J to 3 bases, leaving 5 bases not matched to a gene. Germline assignment: CDR1 LNHDA and CDR2 SQIVND (reference sequence). CDR3 sequence reads: CASSAPGGYYGYTF. The CDR3 DNA reads as TGTGCCAGTAGTGCACCAGGGGGCTACTATGGCTACACCTTC.

The chain combines TRBV2 with TRBJ1-4, with a weak D call TRBD1 (6 bases). Deletions cut 7 bases from V and 8 bases from J, with 20 bases between. This CDR3 has 15 residues. Germline CDR1 reads SNHLY; CDR2 reads FYNNEI. CDR3 nucleotides: TGTGCCAGCACGACGGACAGTCGGGGGGTCGAAAAACTGTTTTTT. It specifies CASTTDSRGVEKLFF.

The gene calls are TRBV10-3 and TRBJ2-1, with D hard to call. Trimming removed 1 base from V and 5 bases from J, with 0 bases in between. From germline, CDR1 is ENHRY and CDR2 SYGVKD. This CDR3 spans 11 amino acids. In DNA, the CDR3 is TGTGCCATCAGTGAGTACAATGAGCAGTTCTTC. Amino acid sequence: CAISEYNEQFF.

This clonotype was counted only a few times. This chain connects TRBV2 to TRBJ2-5, with 10 bases identical to TRBD2. The CDR3 covers 14 residues. J was trimmed by 6 bases and V by 2 bases; bases with no gene match: 3. The germline CDR1 and CDR2 sequences are SNHLY and FYNNEI. As DNA, the CDR3 is TGTGCCAGCAGTGAACTAGCGGGAGCGAAGACCCAGTACTTC. It encodes CASSELAGAKTQYF.

This chain connects TRBV19 to TRBJ1-5; TRBD1 is a possible D gene (6 bases). V shed 1 base and J shed 4 bases, with 14 bases lying between them. Germline values: CDR1 LNHDA, CDR2 SQIVND (reference sequence). The CDR3 runs 16 residues. CDR3 in amino acids: CASSIGPSRGNQPQHF. The CDR3 DNA sequence: TGTGCCAGTAGTATAGGACCGAGCAGGGGAAATCAGCCCCAGCATTTT.

This chain links TRBV27 with TRBJ2-6, with D possibly TRBD2 on 6 matching bases. CDR1 MNHEY and CDR2 SMNVEV come from the germline V gene (reference sequence). The CDR3 runs 18 residues. V lost 0 bases and J lost 0, with 12 bases in between. The CDR3 DNA sequence: TGTGCCAGCAGTTTATCGGGGTTCGGGAGCTCTGGGGCCAACGTCCTGACTTTC. Translated: CASSLSGFGSSGANVLTF.

This clonotype has ten or more counts. The V call is TRBV28, the J call TRBJ2-7; D unclear. Germline lookup yields CDR1 MDHEN and CDR2 SYDVKM. V dropped 6 bases and J dropped 0 bases, with 12 bases sitting between them. The CDR3 spans 14 residues. CDR3 sequence (DNA): TGTGCCAGCAGCGATTTCTTAGGCTCCTACGAGCAGTACTTC. This translates into CASSDFLGSYEQYF. The variable domain in full, with the rest retrieved from reference TRBV28 and TRBJ2-7, is DVKVTQSSRYLVKRTGEKVFLECVQDMDHENMFWYRQDPGLGLRLIYFSYDVKMKEKGDIPEGYSVSREKKERFSLILESASTNQTSMYLCASSDFLGSYEQYFGPGTRLTVT.

J is TRBJ2-3 and V is TRBV20-1, with D tentatively TRBD2 (6 bases). Germline V lookup: CDR1 DFQATT, CDR2 SNEGSKA (reference sequence). This CDR3 contains 13 residues. Trimming left V 6 bases short and J 5 bases short, with 15 bases between. This chain's CDR3 is CSAPRGGEDTQYF. The CDR3 DNA reads TGCAGTGCCCCCCGTGGAGGGGAAGATACGCAGTATTTT.

The chain couples TRBV24-1 to TRBJ1-1, with D possibly TRBD1 on 5 matching bases. The germline gives CDR1 KGHDR, CDR2 SFDVKD. V lost 7 bases and J lost 6, with 14 bases in between. The CDR3 length is 13 residues. The CDR3 bases are TGTGCCACCAGAAAACAGGATAGCGCTGAAGCTTTCTTT. The encoded protein is CATRKQDSAEAFF.

This clonotype was counted between two and nine times. An end of the junction differs from the germline gene, which may be a read error. The rearrangement uses TRBV7-9 and TRBJ1-2; TRBD1 is a possible D gene (5 bases). Germline-derived CDR1 and CDR2 are SEHNR and FQNEAQ (reference sequence). The CDR3 length is 12 residues. The CDR3 spells CASSLASQGLSF. The CDR3 coding sequence is TGTGCCAGCAGCTTAGCGTCGCAGGGTCTGTCCTTC. Filled out from reference TRBV7-9 and TRBJ1-2, the complete variable domain reads DTGVSQNPRHKITKRGQNVTFRCDPISEHNRLYWYRQTLGQGPEFLTYFQNEAQLEKSRLLSDRFSAERPKGSFSTLEIQRTEQGDSAMYLCASSLASQGLSFGSGTRLTVV.

Only a few counts were recorded for this clonotype. This sequence joins TRBV28 and TRBJ2-4; D remains unclear. Per the germline V gene, CDR1 is MDHEN and CDR2 is SYDVKM. This CDR3 is built from 14 residues. Deletions cut 5 bases from V and 3 bases from J, with 11 bases between. CDR3 region: CASSHIALKNIQYF. The CDR3 DNA reads TGTGCCAGCAGTCATATAGCCCTCAAAAACATTCAGTACTTC.

The rearrangement links TRBV28 to TRBJ2-2; D gene ambiguous. The ends were cut back, 6 bases at V and 4 bases at J, with 9 bases in the middle. The CDR3 is 13 residues long. CDR1 is MDHEN, CDR2 SYDVKM, per germline. CDR3 nucleotide sequence: TGTGCCAGCAGACCCCAGATCACCGGGGAGCTGTTTTTT. Amino acids: CASRPQITGELFF.

Many counts were recorded for this clonotype. The V call is TRBV5-1, the J call TRBJ2-7; D not certain. Germline V gives CDR1 SGHRS, CDR2 YFSETQ. Trimming pared 6 bases from V and 7 bases from J, leaving 17 bases between. CDR3 length: 13 residues. The CDR3 region is CASNSDRLGEQYF. The CDR3 DNA is TGCGCCAGCAACAGTGACCGCCTTGGAGAGCAGTACTTC.

V gene TRBV19 combines with J gene TRBJ1-4; D ambiguous. Germline V lookup: CDR1 LNHDA, CDR2 SQIVND (reference sequence). Trimming took 6 bases from V and 0 from J, leaving 8 bases between them. The CDR3 contains 14 residues. CDR3 DNA: TGTGCCAGTAGGGGCTTTGCAACTAATGAAAAACTGTTTTTT. It is translated as CASRGFATNEKLFF.

The sample holds many counts of this clonotype. The chain employs TRBV2 and TRBJ2-5; 11 nucleotides line up with TRBD2. Trimming at V came to 8 bases and at J to 2 bases, leaving 19 bases not matched to a gene. This CDR3 contains 19 residues. CDR1 and CDR2 from the germline V gene are SNHLY and FYNNEI. The CDR3 nucleotides read TGTGCCAGCTCGGGTCCGGGACTAGCGGACACAGGGGCTCAAGAGACCCAGTACTTC. It is translated as CASSGPGLADTGAQETQYF.

Worth noting for this clonotype: The junction and the germline gene differ at one end; a read error may be behind it. V gene TRBV28 combines with J gene TRBJ2-2, with TRBD1 matching 9 bases. The CDR3 totals 19 residues. The germline CDR1 and CDR2 sequences are MDHEN and SYDVKM. CDR3 loop: CASTTFIPLWDRDTEELFF. CDR3 nucleotides: TGTGCCAGCACTACGTTTATCCCCCTCTGGGACAGGGACACCGAGGAGCTGTTTTTT.

The genes are TRBV18 and TRBJ2-1, with 10 bases fitting TRBD2. The CDR3 contains 18 residues. Germline lookup yields CDR1 KGHSH and CDR2 LQKENI. Unmatched junction bases numbered 7, after V lost 2 bases and J lost 0 bases. CDR3 bases: TGTGCCAGCTCACCATATGCTAGCGGGGGAAGCTCCTACAATGAGCAGTTCTTC. This sequence encodes CASSPYASGGSSYNEQFF.